The rows below give T cell receptor beta chains drawn from one sample of a study of T-cell memory formation after mild COVID-19. Via MiXCR, TCRdb re-called the 5' RACE reads, giving one row per CDR3 protein. The table records about half a million distinct CDR3 sequences, 15% to 20% of them present only once. Sequencing was carried out using PBMCs or a T cell subset sorted from them (not recorded which). These TCRs come from an adult woman who had mild COVID-19 (a few samples of this study predate the infection). Cell type and time point are not known. Each CDR3 is given with its conserved first and last residue. The D gene is left open where the match is weak.

J gene,D gene,V gene,CDR3 protein
TRBJ1-2,.,TRBV6-2/TRBV6-3,CASSVNYGYTF
TRBJ2-7,TRBD1,TRBV7-3,CASSLSGTGQYEQYF
TRBJ1-5,.,TRBV7-9,CASSRSGQISNQPQHF
TRBJ1-3,.,TRBV3-1,CASSQDVLGGNTIYF
TRBJ1-2,.,TRBV5-6,CASSLSPGTNGYTF
TRBJ2-7,TRBD2,TRBV7-8,CASTISSGRSYEQYF
TRBJ2-3,TRBD2,TRBV6-5,CASRPSLARGGTDTQYF
TRBJ2-2,TRBD1,TRBV2,CASSDSQGAPTGELFF
TRBJ1-6,.,TRBV11-3,CASSIPPSQRLSDSPLHF
TRBJ1-1,.,TRBV18,CASSPGRGEAEAFF
TRBJ2-7,.,TRBV12-3/TRBV12-4,CASSYDRPSSYEQYF
TRBJ1-1,.,TRBV11-1,CASSRMDVVNTEAFF
TRBJ2-4,.,TRBV24-1,CATSDRDPRNIQYF
TRBJ2-5,.,TRBV20-1,CSARLGGGETQYF
TRBJ1-2,.,TRBV24-1,CATSDLGSNYGYTF
TRBJ2-2,.,TRBV7-6,CASSLEMGPWGGELFF
TRBJ2-5,.,TRBV6-5,CASSYSGSIEEETQYF
TRBJ2-3,.,TRBV6-6,CASSYGMNTDTQYF
TRBJ2-1,.,TRBV27,CASSLRLGDYNEQFF
TRBJ1-5,.,TRBV20-1,CSASTIGSNQPQHF
TRBJ2-1,TRBD2,TRBV20-1,CSARVRGGPYNEQFF
TRBJ2-7,TRBD1,TRBV20-1,CSARDGQAHEQYF
TRBJ2-3,.,TRBV5-1,CASTKMGLLSTDTQYF